Below, 25 T cell receptor beta chains from the same sample are listed, as sequenced in a study of CD4+ T cells in melanoma (dated by TCRdb to between 2021 and 2024). Libraries came from the immunoSEQ multiplex PCR assay. TCRdb stores this immuneACCESS table with in-frame sequences only. Part of the clones is absent; in the studies checked, under half of the shortfall reflects unresolved V genes, and no reason is known for the rest. This sample is represented by about 140,000 clones; 80% to 95% of them were singletons. The ten largest clones add up to 1.5% to 1.9% of the sample. All receptors come from a human donor with melanoma.

This chain connects TRBV7-3 to TRBJ2-3, with D perhaps TRBD2 (5 bases). This CDR3 contains 14 residues. V was pared by 1 base and J by 3 bases, with 8 bases between. Germline CDR1 is SGHTA and CDR2 is FQGTGA. The CDR3 sequence is CASSLNGVTDTQYF. For the CDR3, the DNA is TGTGCCAGCAGCTTAAACGGGGTAACAGATACGCAGTATTTT.

This rearrangement joins TRBV10-1 to TRBJ2-2, with D perhaps TRBD1 (6 bases). V lost 1 base, J lost 5 bases, and 14 bases lay in between. Germline CDR1 and CDR2: WNHNN and SYGVQD (reference sequence). The CDR3 runs 16 residues. CDR3 sequence (DNA): TGCGCCAGCAGTGAGTGGGGGCAAGCTAGGACCGGGGAGCTGTTTTTT. Its protein product is CASSEWGQARTGELFF.

In its sample, this clone was seen once. V and J are TRBV5-1 and TRBJ2-5; 8 bases are a match to TRBD2. The ends lost 4 bases at V and 2 bases at J; junction bases unmatched: 10. There are 16 residues in the CDR3. The germline V gene encodes CDR1 SGHRS and CDR2 YFSETQ. CDR3 sequence (DNA): TGCGCCAGCAGCCCGGGGGGGGTGCCGGGGCAAGAGACCCAGTACTTC. It codes for CASSPGGVPGQETQYF.

The chain uses TRBV13 and TRBJ1-4; 8 nucleotides match TRBD1. The CDR3 runs to 13 residues. From germline, CDR1 is PRHDT and CDR2 FYEKMQ (reference sequence). Trimming cost V 7 bases and J 6 bases; bases outside gene matches: 4. For the CDR3, the DNA is TGTGCCAGCACCAGACAGGGGCATGAAAAACTGTTTTTT. It encodes CASTRQGHEKLFF.

The rearrangement joins TRBV5-1 to TRBJ2-3; D may be TRBD2 (7 bases). Trimming pared 4 bases from V and 3 bases from J, leaving 21 bases between. Germline V gene lookup returns CDR1 SGHRS and CDR2 YFSETQ. The length of the CDR3 is 17 residues. The CDR3 spells CASSLGLAGAITDTQYF. In DNA form, the CDR3 reads TGCGCCAGCAGCCTTGGCTTGGCGGGGGCGATTACAGATACGCAGTATTTT.

This chain links TRBV11-1 with TRBJ2-1; no firm D call. The V end lost 3 bases, the J end lost 4 bases, and 10 bases lay between the germline ends. Per the germline V gene, CDR1 is SGHAT and CDR2 is FQDESV (reference sequence). The CDR3 runs to 14 residues. CDR3 coding DNA: TGTGCCAGCAGCTTCGCACAGATGTACAATGAGCAGTTCTTC. Translated: CASSFAQMYNEQFF.

The chain recombines TRBV10-3 with TRBJ1-2; a weak D match, TRBD1 (5 bases). This CDR3 is built from 13 residues. Looked up from germline, CDR1 is ENHRY and CDR2 is SYGVKD. V was pared by 4 bases and J by 4 bases, with 10 bases between. For the CDR3, the DNA is TGTGCCATCAGTGGCCGGGACGCCTATGGCTACACCTTC. Translation: CAISGRDAYGYTF.

The rearrangement uses TRBV5-1 and TRBJ2-3, with D maybe TRBD1 (6 bases). The CDR3 sequence is 17 residues long. The V end lost 0 bases, the J end lost 2 bases, and 16 bases lay between the germline ends. Germline CDR1 is SGHRS and CDR2 is YFSETQ. The CDR3 sequence: CASSLGVQGPFTDTQYF. The CDR3 DNA is TGCGCCAGCAGCTTGGGTGTTCAGGGGCCCTTCACAGATACGCAGTATTTT. The entire variable domain, with the rest obtained from reference TRBV5-1 and TRBJ2-3, is as follows: KAGVTQTPRYLIKTRGQQVTLSCSPISGHRSVSWYQQTPGQGLQFLFEYFSETQRNKGNFPGRFSGRQFSNSRSEMNVSTLELGDSALYLCASSLGVQGPFTDTQYFGPGTRLTVL.

V is TRBV11-3 and J is TRBJ1-1; possibly TRBD1 for D (5 bases). The CDR3 is 14 amino acids. Per germline, CDR1 SGHNT and CDR2 YENEEA. Trimming removed 5 bases from V and 5 bases from J, with 15 bases in between. The CDR3 region is CASSRSPGSTEAFF. CDR3 DNA sequence: TGTGCCAGCAGCCGGAGTCCAGGGAGTACTGAAGCTTTCTTT. Looking up the rest from reference TRBV11-3 and TRBJ1-1 gives the full variable domain: EAGVVQSPRYKIIEKKQPVAFWCNPISGHNTLYWYLQNLGQGPELLIRYENEEAVDDSQLPKDRFSAERLKGVDSTLKIQPAELGDSAVYLCASSRSPGSTEAFFGQGTRLTVV.

V usage is TRBV6-1 and J usage is TRBJ2-3; D is undetermined. CDR1 and CDR2 from the germline V gene are MNHNS and SASEGT. The CDR3 length is 14 residues. V was clipped by 6 bases and J by 0 bases, with 10 bases between them. CDR3 sequence (DNA): TGTGCCAGCAGCATTGAACTGAGCACAGATACGCAGTATTTT. It yields the protein CASSIELSTDTQYF.

This chain uses TRBV4-1 with TRBJ2-7; 7 nucleotides align to TRBD1. Germline assignment: CDR1 MGHRA and CDR2 YSYEKL. V trimming: 4 bases; J trimming: 2 bases; junction bases outside the gene matches: 8. The CDR3 spans 15 residues. Written as DNA, the CDR3 is TGCGCCAGCAGCCCCAGACAGGGAAACACCTACGAGCAGTACTTC. Its translation: CASSPRQGNTYEQYF.

The rearrangement links TRBV6-5 to TRBJ1-1; no clear D gene. Germline CDR1 and CDR2: MNHEY and SVGAGI. CDR3 length: 15 amino acids. V was trimmed by 6 bases and J by 0 bases, leaving 14 bases between them. The CDR3 bases are TGTGCCAGCAGACAACCGGGCGCCATGAACACTGAAGCTTTCTTT. Translated: CASRQPGAMNTEAFF.

This chain connects TRBV18 to TRBJ1-1; 7 bases fit TRBD1. Germline loops: CDR1 KGHSH, CDR2 LQKENI. J was trimmed by 1 base and V by 3 bases; bases with no gene match: 5. This CDR3 has 15 residues. The CDR3: CASSPTQGQNTEAFF. DNA of the CDR3: TGTGCCAGCTCACCCACACAGGGGCAGAACACTGAAGCTTTCTTT.

V gene TRBV5-8 combines with J gene TRBJ2-5; D uncertain. Looked up from germline, CDR1 is SGHTS and CDR2 is YDEGEE. This CDR3 spans 14 amino acids. V shed 0 bases and J shed 1 base, with 7 bases lying between them. The DNA of the CDR3 is TGTGCCAGCAGCTTGGCTACGGCCCAAGAGACCCAGTACTTC. Encoded protein: CASSLATAQETQYF.

The genes are TRBV28 and TRBJ1-5; 7 positions agree with TRBD1. The germline V gene encodes CDR1 MDHEN and CDR2 SYDVKM. J lost 2 bases, V lost 5 bases, and 3 bases had no gene match. CDR3 length: 14 residues. The chain's CDR3 is CASSRDRGNQPQHF. The CDR3, as DNA: TGTGCCAGCAGTCGAGACAGGGGCAATCAGCCCCAGCATTTT.

The V and J genes are TRBV7-9 and TRBJ2-7, with TRBD1 identical over 7 bases. CDR1 and CDR2 (germline): SEHNR, FQNEAQ (reference sequence). This CDR3 spans 15 amino acids. The V gene end was trimmed by 4 bases and the J gene end by 0 bases; junction bases not matched to a gene: 6. CDR3 sequence: CASSSRDSNSYEQYF. The CDR3 nucleotides read TGTGCCAGCAGCTCCAGGGACAGCAACTCCTACGAGCAGTACTTC.

The chain carries TRBV28 and TRBJ1-5; D is unresolved. V dropped 2 bases and J dropped 1 base, with 12 bases sitting between them. The CDR3 covers 16 residues. Germline CDR1 reads MDHEN; CDR2 reads SYDVKM. The chain's CDR3 is CASSLLNRMSNQPQHF. The CDR3 nucleotides are TGTGCCAGCAGTTTACTGAATCGGATGAGCAATCAGCCCCAGCATTTT.

The rearrangement uses TRBV5-5 and TRBJ1-1, with no clear D. V was trimmed by 2 bases and J by 6 bases, leaving 8 bases between them. The CDR3 has 12 amino acids. Germline CDR1 is SGHKS and CDR2 is YYEKEE (reference sequence). The CDR3 nucleotides are TGTGCCAGCAGCTTCAGGTATTCTGAAGCTTTCTTT. This encodes CASSFRYSEAFF.

The chain links TRBV15 to TRBJ1-1; D is unresolved. This CDR3 contains 13 residues. Germline CDR1 LNHNV, CDR2 YYDKDF (reference sequence). The V and J ends lost 5 bases and 0 bases respectively, with 7 bases between them. The CDR3 loop reads CATSRGLNTEAFF. The CDR3 DNA is TGTGCCACCAGCCGGGGATTGAACACTGAAGCTTTCTTT. Combining the CDR3 with reference TRBV15 and TRBJ1-1 gives the whole variable domain DAMVIQNPRYQVTQFGKPVTLSCSQTLNHNVMYWYQQKSSQAPKLLFHYYDKDFNNEADTPDNFQSRRPNTSFCFLDIRSPGLGDTAMYLCATSRGLNTEAFFGQGTRLTVV.

J is TRBJ1-1 and V is TRBV18; D not resolved. The germline CDR1 and CDR2 sequences are KGHSH and LQKENI. This CDR3 is built from 13 residues. Trimming shortened V by 2 bases and J by 4 bases, and 8 bases separated the two germline ends. The CDR3 loop is CASSPVQSTEAFF. CDR3 sequence (DNA): TGTGCCAGCTCACCAGTCCAGAGCACTGAAGCTTTCTTT.

This chain connects TRBV10-2 to TRBJ1-1; 8 bases are shared with TRBD1. Germline-derived CDR1 and CDR2 are WSHSY and SAAADI. The junction had 9 bases not matched to a gene; V was cut back by 7 bases and J by 5 bases. The CDR3 has 14 residues. This chain's CDR3 is CASNRAGGGTEAFF. Here the CDR3 DNA reads TGCGCCAGCAATCGGGCAGGGGGCGGTACTGAAGCTTTCTTT.

J is TRBJ1-1 and V is TRBV7-9, with D perhaps matching TRBD1 (6 bases). V was clipped by 8 bases and J by 4 bases, with 17 bases between them. From germline, CDR1 is SEHNR and CDR2 FQNEAQ (reference sequence). The CDR3 consists of 14 residues. The CDR3 coding sequence is TGTGCCAGCGGCGCAGGGGTATTGCGCACTGAAGCTTTCTTT. Its protein product is CASGAGVLRTEAFF.

V gene TRBV5-4 combines with J gene TRBJ2-3; TRBD2 matches at 14 bases. V lost 4 bases to trimming and J lost 13 bases; unmatched junction nucleotides: 8. The CDR3 has 14 residues. Germline assignment: CDR1 SGHNT and CDR2 YYREEE (reference sequence). The CDR3 coding sequence is TGTGCCAGCAGCCAGCCTTTGGGACTAGCGGGGGAGTATTTT. Translating gives CASSQPLGLAGEYF.

The CDR3 here is CASSSVPGYNEQFF. The DNA of the CDR3 is TGTGCCAGCAGTTCCGTACCGGGCTACAATGAGCAGTTCTTC. This chain uses TRBV6-5 with TRBJ2-1; D ambiguous. The ends were cut back, 4 bases at V and 3 bases at J, with 10 bases in the middle. The CDR3 extends over 14 amino acids. Per germline, CDR1 MNHEY and CDR2 SVGAGI.

The chain is built from TRBV11-2 and TRBJ1-1; D ambiguous. Trimming took off 3 bases at V and 5 bases at J, with 19 bases between the two ends. CDR3 length: 16 residues. Germline V gene lookup returns CDR1 SGHAT and CDR2 FQNNGV. The CDR3, as DNA: TGTGCCAGCAGCTTCACTTCGGCGTCAGGTACAACTGAAGCTTTCTTT. Amino acids: CASSFTSASGTTEAFF.